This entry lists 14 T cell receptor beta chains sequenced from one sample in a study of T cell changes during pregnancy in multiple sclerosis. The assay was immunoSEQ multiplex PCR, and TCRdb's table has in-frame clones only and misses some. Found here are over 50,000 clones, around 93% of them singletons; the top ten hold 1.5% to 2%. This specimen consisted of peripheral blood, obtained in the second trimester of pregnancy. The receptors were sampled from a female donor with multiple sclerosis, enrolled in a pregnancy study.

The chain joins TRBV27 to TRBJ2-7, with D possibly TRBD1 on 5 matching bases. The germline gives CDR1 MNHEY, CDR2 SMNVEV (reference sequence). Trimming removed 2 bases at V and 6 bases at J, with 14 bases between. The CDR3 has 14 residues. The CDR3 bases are TGTGCCAGCAGTTTAAGGCAGGGAAAGATCGAGCAGTACTTC. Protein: CASSLRQGKIEQYF.

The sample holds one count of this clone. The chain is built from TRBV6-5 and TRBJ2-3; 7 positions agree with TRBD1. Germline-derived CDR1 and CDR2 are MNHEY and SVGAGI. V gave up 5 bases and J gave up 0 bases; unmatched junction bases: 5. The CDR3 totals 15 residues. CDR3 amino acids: CASSPGTVSTDTQYF. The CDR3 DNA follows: TGTGCCAGCAGTCCGGGGACAGTAAGCACAGATACGCAGTATTTT.

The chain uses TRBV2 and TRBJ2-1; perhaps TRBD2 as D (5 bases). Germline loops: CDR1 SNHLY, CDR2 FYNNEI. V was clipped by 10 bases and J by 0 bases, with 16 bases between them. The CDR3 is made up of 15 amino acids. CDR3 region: CATRREGSSYNEQFF. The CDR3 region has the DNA TGTGCCACCCGGAGAGAGGGCAGCTCCTACAATGAGCAGTTCTTC.

The CDR3 DNA is TGTGCCAGCGGGGCCCGAAGGACCCAGTACTTC. It translates to CASGARRTQYF. The gene calls are TRBV7-9 and TRBJ2-5; D might be TRBD1 (5 bases). Germline CDR1 is SEHNR and CDR2 is FQNEAQ (reference sequence). The CDR3 covers 11 residues. Trimming took 8 bases from V and 7 from J, leaving 11 bases between them.

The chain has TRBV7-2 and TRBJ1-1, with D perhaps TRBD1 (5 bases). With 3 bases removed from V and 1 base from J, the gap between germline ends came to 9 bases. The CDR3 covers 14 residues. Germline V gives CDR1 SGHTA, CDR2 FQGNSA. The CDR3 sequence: CASSFERGNTEAFF. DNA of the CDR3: TGTGCCAGCAGCTTCGAAAGGGGGAACACTGAAGCTTTCTTT. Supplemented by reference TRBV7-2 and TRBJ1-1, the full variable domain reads GAGVSQSPSNKVTEKGKDVELRCDPISGHTALYWYRQSLGQGLEFLIYFQGNSAPDKSGLPSDRFSAERTGGSVSTLTIQRTQQEDSAVYLCASSFERGNTEAFFGQGTRLTVV.

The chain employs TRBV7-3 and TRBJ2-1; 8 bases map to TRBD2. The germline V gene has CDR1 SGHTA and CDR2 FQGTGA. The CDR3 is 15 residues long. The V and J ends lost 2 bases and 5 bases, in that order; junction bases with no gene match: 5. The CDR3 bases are TGTGCCAGCAGCTTAGGCGGGAGGATCAACAATGAGCAGTTCTTC. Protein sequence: CASSLGGRINNEQFF.

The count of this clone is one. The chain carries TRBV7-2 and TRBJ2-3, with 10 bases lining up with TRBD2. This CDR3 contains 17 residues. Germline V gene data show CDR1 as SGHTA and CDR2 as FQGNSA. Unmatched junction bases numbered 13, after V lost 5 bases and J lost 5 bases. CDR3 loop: CASSARFEAGGEDTQYF. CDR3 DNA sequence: TGTGCCAGCAGCGCCCGCTTTGAAGCGGGAGGGGAAGATACGCAGTATTTT.

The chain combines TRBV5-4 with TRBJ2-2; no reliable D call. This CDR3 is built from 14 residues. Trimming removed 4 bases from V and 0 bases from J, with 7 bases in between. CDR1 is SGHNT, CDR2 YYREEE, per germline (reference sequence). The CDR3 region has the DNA TGTGCCAGCAGCAGATACTCGAACACCGGGGAGCTGTTTTTT. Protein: CASSRYSNTGELFF.

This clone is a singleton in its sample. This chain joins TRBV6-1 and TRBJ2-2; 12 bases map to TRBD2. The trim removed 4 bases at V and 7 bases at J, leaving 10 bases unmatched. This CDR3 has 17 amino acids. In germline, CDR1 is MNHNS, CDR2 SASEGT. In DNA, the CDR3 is TGTGCCAGCAGTGGACTAGCGGGAGATTGGGACCACGGGGAGCTGTTTTTT. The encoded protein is CASSGLAGDWDHGELFF.

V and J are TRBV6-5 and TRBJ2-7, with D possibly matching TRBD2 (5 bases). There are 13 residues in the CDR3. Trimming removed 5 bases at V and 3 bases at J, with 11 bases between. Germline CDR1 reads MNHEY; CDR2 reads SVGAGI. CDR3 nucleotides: TGTGCCAGCAGTCGGACTGGCCGCTACGAGCAGTACTTC. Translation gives CASSRTGRYEQYF.

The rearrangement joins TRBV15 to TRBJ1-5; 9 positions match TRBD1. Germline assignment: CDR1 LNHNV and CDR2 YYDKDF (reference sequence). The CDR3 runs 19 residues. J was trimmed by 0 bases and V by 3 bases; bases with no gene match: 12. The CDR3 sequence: CATSSTGGQGLTSNQPQHF. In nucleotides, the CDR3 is TGTGCCACCAGCAGTACCGGGGGACAGGGATTGACTAGCAATCAGCCCCAGCATTTT.

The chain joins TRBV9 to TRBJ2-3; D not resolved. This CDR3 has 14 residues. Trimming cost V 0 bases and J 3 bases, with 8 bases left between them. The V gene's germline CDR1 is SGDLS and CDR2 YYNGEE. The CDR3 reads CASSVGSLTDTQYF. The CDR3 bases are TGTGCCAGCAGCGTAGGTTCTCTTACAGATACGCAGTATTTT.

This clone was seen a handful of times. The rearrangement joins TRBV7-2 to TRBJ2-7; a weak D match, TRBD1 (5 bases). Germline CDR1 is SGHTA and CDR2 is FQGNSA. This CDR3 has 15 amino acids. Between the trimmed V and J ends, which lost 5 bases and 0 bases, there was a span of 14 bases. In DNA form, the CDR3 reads TGTGCCAGCAGCATCACGACAGAGAGCTCCTACGAGCAGTACTTC. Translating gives CASSITTESSYEQYF.

Here the CDR3 reads CASDFTNSYNEQFF. The CDR3 DNA sequence: TGTGCCAGCGATTTTACTAACTCCTACAATGAGCAGTTCTTC. The genes are TRBV2 and TRBJ2-1, with unresolved D. Germline V CDR1 and CDR2: SNHLY, FYNNEI. This CDR3 has 14 amino acids. Trimming removed 8 bases from V and 0 bases from J, with 11 bases in between.